In this sample, the clone carrying this T cell receptor beta chain turned up a few times. The immunoSEQ assay was v3. The table came from immunoSEQ multiplex PCR; TCRdb's copy has only in-frame clones and leaves some out. In the table there are under 100,000 clones, just over 65% of which are singletons. The sample belongs to a study of TIL therapy for anti-PD-1-resistant metastatic lung cancer. This CDR3 is 18 amino acids long. Looked up from germline, CDR1 is MDHEN and CDR2 is SYDVKM. The germline V and J ends were trimmed by 2 bases and 2 bases, with 20 bases remaining between them. The time point here: pre-treatment sample, taken before nivolumab and TIL therapy. Tumor tissue came from excised metastases, mostly pleural nodules or supraclavicular lymph nodes. Adults with stage 4 NSCLC were enrolled in a phase I trial.

The clonotype was recovered from a person between 30 and 79 years old with non-small cell lung cancer. Sample: tumor tissue, taken at baseline. The chain has TRBV28 and TRBJ2-3; tentatively, D is TRBD1 (5 bases). DNA for the CDR3: TGTGCCAGCAGTTTACCGGGCCAGGGTGTAGGGGCCACAGATACGCAGTATTTT. Protein sequence: CASSLPGQGVGATDTQYF.